A single sample gave rise to the 22 T cell receptor beta chains below, sequenced in a study of regulatory T cells in long-lasting Graves disease. Regarding time point: newly diagnosed GD, antithyroid drugs for less than 3 months. Construction of the TCR library relied on RNA isolated from PBMCs. CDR3-region Arm-PCR and iRepertoire HTBI primers produced the TCR beta libraries. Using its own MiXCR run on the multiplex PCR reads, TCRdb lists one record per CDR3 protein. The table lists roughly 500,000 distinct CDR3 sequences, 11% to 15% of them singletons. The same data also went into a second study, on T cells in Graves' hyperthyroidism and ophthalmopathy.

Here the sequenced sample was peripheral blood mononuclear cells (PBMCs), taken at new diagnosis, from a patient treated with antithyroid drugs. The receptors shown here come from a woman aged 45-65 years with Graves disease.

This clonotype was recorded at least ten times. J is TRBJ2-2 and V is TRBV12-3 or TRBV12-4, with D perhaps matching TRBD1 (6 bases). This CDR3 has 15 residues. With 6 bases removed from V and 2 bases from J, the gap between germline ends came to 13 bases. CDR3 in amino acids: CASSSWTANTGELFF. CDR3 in DNA: TGTGCCAGCAGCTCCTGGACAGCCAACACCGGGGAGCTGTTTTTT.

This clonotype was observed a few times. The chain combines TRBV3-1 with TRBJ1-1, with 8 bases aligning to TRBD1. Germline V gene lookup returns CDR1 LGHDT and CDR2 YNNKEL (reference sequence). Losses at the gene ends were 4 bases for V and 4 bases for J; bases not matched to a gene: 5. The CDR3 is 14 amino acids. CDR3 residues: CASSPWTGTTEAFF. DNA of the CDR3: TGTGCCAGCAGCCCCTGGACAGGGACCACTGAAGCTTTCTTT.

CDR3 sequence: CASSLGQGLGQPQHF. The CDR3 DNA follows: TGCGCCAGCAGCTTGGGACAGGGGCTCGGGCAGCCCCAGCATTTT. This rearrangement joins TRBV5-1 to TRBJ1-5; TRBD1 matches 8 bases. The CDR3 is 15 amino acids. CDR1 SGHRS and CDR2 YFSETQ come from the germline V gene. The J segment lost 7 bases and the V segment lost 0 bases, leaving 6 bases of the junction unmatched. The full variable domain, in which reference TRBV5-1 and TRBJ1-5 provide the parts outside the CDR3, is KAGVTQTPRYLIKTRGQQVTLSCSPISGHRSVSWYQQTPGQGLQFLFEYFSETQRNKGNFPGRFSGRQFSNSRSEMNVSTLELGDSALYLCASSLGQGLGQPQHFGDGTRLSIL.

This clonotype was counted between two and nine times. The gene calls are TRBV4-1 and TRBJ2-1, with D perhaps assigned TRBD1 or TRBD2 (5 bases each). V was trimmed by 0 bases and J by 6 bases, leaving 9 bases between them. This CDR3 spans 14 amino acids. Germline V gene sequence: CDR1 MGHRA, CDR2 YSYEKL. The CDR3 is CASSQEGTINEQFF. The CDR3 DNA reads as TGCGCCAGCAGCCAAGAGGGGACCATCAATGAGCAGTTCTTC.

The table lists this clonotype with many counts. The chain carries TRBV6-6 and TRBJ2-1, with TRBD1 identical over 8 bases. V was clipped by 0 bases and J by 7 bases; unmatched bases: 2. CDR1 is MNHNY, CDR2 SVGAGI, per germline (reference sequence). The CDR3 totals 14 residues. CDR3 amino acids: CASSYSTGVNEQFF. CDR3 DNA: TGTGCCAGCAGTTACTCGACAGGGGTGAATGAGCAGTTCTTC.

At least ten counts were recorded for this clonotype. This chain joins TRBV12-5 and TRBJ2-5; D remains ambiguous. This CDR3 is built from 13 residues. V shed 1 base and J shed 1 base, with 4 bases lying between them. Germline values: CDR1 LGHNT, CDR2 FRNRAP. DNA for the CDR3: TGTGCTAGTGGTTTGGCGGTCCAAGAGACCCAGTACTTC. Protein: CASGLAVQETQYF.

Regarding this clonotype: One end of the junction varies from germline; a read error may be responsible. The V gene is TRBV5-5, the J gene TRBJ2-1; 7 bases align to TRBD2. The better agreement between TRBJ2-5 and the DNA end casts doubt on the J call. CDR1 SGHKS and CDR2 YYEKEE come from the germline V gene (reference sequence). The CDR3 has 16 residues. The CDR3 sequence: CASSVGTTQYQEAQYF. As DNA, the CDR3 is TGTGCCAGCAGCGTGGGGACTACCCAGTACCAAGAGGCCCAGTACTTC.

This clonotype was found many times. V gene TRBV5-6 combines with J gene TRBJ2-5; a possible D gene is TRBD2 (7 bases). The germline V gene encodes CDR1 SGHDT and CDR2 YYEEEE. The ends were cut back, 1 base at V and 4 bases at J, with 20 bases in the middle. The CDR3 covers 17 residues. This chain's CDR3 is CASSLWGGGFGRETQYF. As DNA, the CDR3 is TGTGCCAGCAGCTTGTGGGGGGGCGGATTTGGCCGAGAGACCCAGTACTTC.

A few counts support this clonotype. This chain uses TRBV19 with TRBJ1-1; D unresolved. CDR1 is LNHDA, CDR2 SQIVND, per germline (reference sequence). The germline V and J ends were trimmed by 9 bases and 5 bases, with 19 bases remaining between them. This CDR3 region has 14 residues. CDR3 protein: CASQREGKVTEAFF. The CDR3 bases are TGTGCCAGCCAGAGGGAGGGTAAGGTGACTGAAGCTTTCTTT.

This clonotype occurred many times. The chain employs TRBV11-2 and TRBJ2-7; TRBD2 matches at 12 bases. The CDR3 contains 15 residues. V was pared by 2 bases and J by 1 base, with 0 bases of the junction left unmatched. From germline, CDR1 is SGHAT and CDR2 FQNNGV. CDR3 nucleotide sequence: TGTGCCAGCAGCTTAACTAGCGGGGGGTCCTACGAGCAGTACTTC. It yields the protein CASSLTSGGSYEQYF.

At least ten counts were recorded for this clonotype. The J gene is TRBJ2-2, the V gene TRBV3-1; 7 bases are a match to TRBD1. From germline, CDR1 is LGHDT and CDR2 YNNKEL (reference sequence). The V segment lost 5 bases and the J segment 7 bases; nucleotides outside the gene matches: 10. This CDR3 has 15 residues. The CDR3 nucleotides read TGTGCCAGCAGCTCGACAGGGAAGAGTGGCGGGGAGCTGTTTTTT. It specifies CASSSTGKSGGELFF.

This clonotype was detected ten times or more. The V and J genes are TRBV29-1 and TRBJ2-1, with 7 bases identical to TRBD2. The CDR3 contains 13 residues. Germline V gene sequence: CDR1 SQVTM, CDR2 ANQGSEA. The trim removed 0 bases at V and 13 bases at J, leaving 9 bases unmatched. Here the CDR3 reads CSVEEPRSGLQFF. The CDR3 DNA reads as TGCAGCGTTGAAGAACCCCGATCGGGACTACAGTTCTTC.

The chain couples TRBV5-4 to TRBJ2-4; maybe TRBD1 (5 bases). CDR3 length: 14 residues. Germline values: CDR1 SGHNT, CDR2 YYREEE (reference sequence). Trimming cost V 3 bases and J 5 bases, with 12 bases left between them. The CDR3 DNA is TGTGCCAGCAGCTCCCCGATAGGGGAAAACATTCAGTACTTC. It translates to CASSSPIGENIQYF.

J is TRBJ1-1 and V is TRBV4-1, with 10 bases aligning to TRBD1. The junction had 4 bases not matched to a gene; V was cut back by 2 bases and J by 1 base. The germline CDR1 and CDR2 sequences are MGHRA and YSYEKL. This CDR3 spans 16 amino acids. This CDR3 is CASSQFRDRGNTEAFF. The CDR3 nucleotides are TGCGCCAGCAGCCAATTCCGGGACAGGGGGAACACTGAAGCTTTCTTT.

This clonotype has ten or more counts. V usage is TRBV27 and J usage is TRBJ1-2; D remains ambiguous. This CDR3 is 13 amino acids long. Germline V gives CDR1 MNHEY, CDR2 SMNVEV (reference sequence). V lost 6 bases, J lost 3 bases, and 11 bases lay in between. The CDR3: CASSRTSDYGYTF. DNA of the CDR3: TGTGCCAGCAGCAGGACTTCCGACTATGGCTACACCTTC.

Only a few counts were recorded for this clonotype. The chain uses TRBV28 and TRBJ2-7, with D perhaps given as TRBD1 or TRBD2 (5 bases each). The V gene's germline CDR1 is MDHEN and CDR2 SYDVKM. The CDR3 is made up of 14 amino acids. Trimming took 5 bases from V and 5 from J, leaving 16 bases between them. The CDR3 loop is CASSERGAGHEQYF. CDR3 DNA: TGTGCCAGCAGTGAAAGGGGAGCCGGGCACGAGCAGTACTTC. Complete variable domain (other parts from reference TRBV28 and TRBJ2-7): DVKVTQSSRYLVKRTGEKVFLECVQDMDHENMFWYRQDPGLGLRLIYFSYDVKMKEKGDIPEGYSVSREKKERFSLILESASTNQTSMYLCASSERGAGHEQYFGPGTRLTVT.

A word on this clonotype: A read error may be the cause here, since a much bigger clone is one base away. The chain employs TRBV30 and TRBJ2-7; 8 bases line up with TRBD1. Germline V gene data show CDR1 as GTSNPN and CDR2 as SVGIG (reference sequence). The CDR3 spans 14 residues. CDR3 sequence: CAWSLGQGLYVQYF. CDR3 bases: TGTGCCTGGAGTCTTGGACAGGGATTATACGTGCAGTACTTC.

As concerns this clonotype: Since a much larger clone is just one base distant, this may be a read error. V is TRBV5-1 and J is TRBJ2-7; 9 positions agree with TRBD1. CDR1 SGHRS and CDR2 YFSETQ come from the germline V gene. This CDR3 has 12 residues. The CDR3 sequence is CANSFGQGRRDF. CDR3 DNA sequence: TGCGCCAACAGCTTTGGACAGGGGCGGCGGGACTTC. Full variable domain (missing parts from reference TRBV5-1 and TRBJ2-7): KAGVTQTPRYLIKTRGQQVTLSCSPISGHRSVSWYQQTPGQGLQFLFEYFSETQRNKGNFPGRFSGRQFSNSRSEMNVSTLELGDSALYLCANSFGQGRRDFGPGTRLTVT.

This clonotype was seen more than once but under ten times. V is TRBV7-9 and J is TRBJ2-5; a possible D gene is TRBD2 (5 bases). Germline CDR1 reads SEHNR; CDR2 reads FQNEAQ (reference sequence). V was trimmed by 4 bases and J by 2 bases, leaving 20 bases between them. This CDR3 has 17 amino acids. This CDR3 is CASSSPFGPGSQETQYF. The CDR3 DNA reads TGTGCCAGCAGCTCCCCGTTCGGGCCGGGGAGTCAAGAGACCCAGTACTTC.

This clonotype was observed many times. The CDR3 here is CASSPRSAGTDTQYF. The CDR3 region has the DNA TGTGCCAGCAGTCCTCGGTCCGCGGGCACAGATACGCAGTATTTT. The V gene is TRBV12-3 or TRBV12-4, the J gene TRBJ2-3, with D unclear. The CDR3 has 15 amino acids. V lost 5 bases and J lost 1, with 13 bases in between.

Many counts were recorded for this clonotype. This chain connects TRBV20-1 to TRBJ2-1, with 9 nucleotides matching TRBD2. Losses at the gene ends were 6 bases for V and 3 bases for J; bases not matched to a gene: 15. The CDR3 has 17 amino acids. The germline V gene encodes CDR1 DFQATT and CDR2 SNEGSKA (reference sequence). CDR3 sequence reads: CSANRVRGRASYNEQFF. The DNA of the CDR3 is TGCAGTGCCAATAGAGTACGCGGGAGGGCGAGCTACAATGAGCAGTTCTTC.

A few counts support this clonotype. The V gene is TRBV11-2, the J gene TRBJ2-1, with 12 bases lining up with TRBD2. The trim removed 4 bases at V and 6 bases at J, leaving 10 bases unmatched. Germline CDR1 reads SGHAT; CDR2 reads FQNNGV. The CDR3 spans 17 residues. The CDR3 here is CASSSDKLAGGPNEQFF. As DNA, the CDR3 is TGTGCCAGCAGCTCCGATAAACTAGCGGGAGGCCCCAATGAGCAGTTCTTC. Filled out from reference TRBV11-2 and TRBJ2-1, the complete variable domain reads EAGVAQSPRYKIIEKRQSVAFWCNPISGHATLYWYQQILGQGPKLLIQFQNNGVVDDSQLPKDRFSAERLKGVDSTLKIQPAKLEDSAVYLCASSSDKLAGGPNEQFFGPGTRLTVL.